This entry lists 8 T cell receptor beta chains sequenced from one sample in a study of OX40 agonist ivuxolimab in advanced cancers. Libraries were prepared by immunoSEQ multiplex PCR; TCRdb keeps only in-frame clonotypes and omits some of them. The table includes tens of thousands of clones, about 89% detected once. This material consisted of CD4+ or CD8+ T cells sorted from blood, taken in a trial of the OX40 agonist ivuxolimab. The origin of the receptors is an adult with an advanced solid tumor such as melanoma, head and neck, liver or kidney cancer.

This clone was seen more than once but under ten times. The chain recombines TRBV2 with TRBJ2-7; maybe TRBD2 (7 bases). Between the trimmed V and J ends, which lost 7 bases and 2 bases, there was a span of 18 bases. This CDR3 has 15 residues. From germline, CDR1 is SNHLY and CDR2 FYNNEI. The CDR3 coding sequence is TGTGCCAGCAAGACGAGGGGGGGGGCCCCCTACGAGCAGTACTTC. Translated, it gives CASKTRGGAPYEQYF.

The chain joins TRBV5-6 to TRBJ2-2; weak D call: TRBD2 (5 bases). The CDR3 covers 12 residues. Trimming left V 7 bases short and J 4 bases short, with 8 bases between. Per germline, CDR1 SGHDT and CDR2 YYEEEE. The CDR3 sequence: CASGLITGELFF. The CDR3, as DNA: TGTGCCAGCGGACTTATCACCGGGGAGCTGTTTTTT.

The chain carries TRBV29-1 and TRBJ1-2; TRBD1 is a possible D gene (5 bases). The CDR3 is 12 amino acids. Per the germline V gene, CDR1 is SQVTM and CDR2 is ANQGSEA. V was trimmed by 6 bases and J by 2 bases, leaving 10 bases between them. The CDR3 DNA follows: TGCAGCGTCGCCGCAGGGAACTATGGCTACACCTTC. Translating gives CSVAAGNYGYTF.

This chain joins TRBV6-1 and TRBJ1-1; D gene ambiguous. The CDR3 has 13 amino acids. V lost 5 bases to trimming and J lost 4 bases, with 11 bases between them. Germline CDR1 is MNHNS and CDR2 is SASEGT. The CDR3 spells CASSRSRGTEAFF. The CDR3 DNA is TGTGCCAGCAGTCGCTCCCGGGGCACTGAAGCTTTCTTT.

The chain couples TRBV5-4 to TRBJ1-6; D remains unclear. Germline CDR1 reads SGHNT; CDR2 reads YYREEE (reference sequence). V was trimmed by 0 bases and J by 9 bases, leaving 10 bases between them. This CDR3 spans 14 amino acids. CDR3 DNA: TGTGCCAGCAGCTTGGCGGGTCCAGTTTCACCCCTCCACTTT. Residues: CASSLAGPVSPLHF.

This clone turned up a few times. V gene TRBV5-1 combines with J gene TRBJ2-5; D is possibly TRBD1 (6 bases). V lost 7 bases to trimming and J lost 2 bases, with 18 bases between them. This CDR3 has 15 amino acids. Germline V gene lookup returns CDR1 SGHRS and CDR2 YFSETQ. CDR3 loop: CASGLLPGVQETQYF. DNA for the CDR3: TGCGCCAGCGGACTTCTACCAGGGGTACAAGAGACCCAGTACTTC.

This chain connects TRBV21-1 to TRBJ2-1; the table's D call TRBD1 went unverified against the DNA. TRBV21-1 counts as a pseudogene. The CDR3 is 12 amino acids. This CDR3 is CASSSRMNEQFF. CDR3 nucleotide sequence: TGTGCCAGCAGCAGCAGAATGAATGAGCAGTTCTTC.

The CDR3 region has the DNA TGTGCCAGCACTCCCCGGGGGGCCCTCCTACGGGACACTGAAGCTTTCTTT. Encoded protein: CASTPRGALLRDTEAFF. The chain links TRBV11-2 to TRBJ1-1; TRBD1 is a possible D gene (6 bases). This CDR3 region has 17 residues. The germline CDR1 and CDR2 sequences are SGHAT and FQNNGV. V dropped 7 bases and J dropped 3 bases, with 24 bases sitting between them.